Presented here are 13 T cell receptor beta chains from one specimen sequenced in a study of T cells after yellow fever vaccination. TCRdb called the 5' RACE reads again in MiXCR, with one record for every CDR3 protein. The sample lists 250,000 or so distinct CDR3 sequences, around 6.7% occurring once. The sequencing used CD4+ T cells sorted from PBMCs, collected on the day of the yellow fever booster vaccination. These receptors all stem from a young man who received the YFV17D yellow fever vaccine.

This clonotype has more than one count but fewer than ten. The chain couples TRBV7-9 to TRBJ2-5, with D tentatively TRBD1 (6 bases). V lost 8 bases and J 5 bases, leaving 18 bases between the germline ends. Germline loops: CDR1 SEHNR, CDR2 FQNEAQ (reference sequence). The CDR3 runs 14 residues. The CDR3 reads CASGQSFIGETQYF. As DNA, the CDR3 is TGTGCCAGCGGACAGTCTTTCATAGGGGAGACCCAGTACTTC.

This chain uses TRBV4-3 with TRBJ2-7, with D tentatively TRBD2 (6 bases). The CDR3 covers 13 residues. Germline lookup yields CDR1 LGHNA and CDR2 YSLEER. V was cut by 2 bases and J by 8 bases, with 13 bases left in between. This CDR3 reads CASSQRLDLQQYF. The CDR3 coding sequence is TGCGCCAGCAGCCAACGACTAGATTTACAGCAGTACTTC.

The chain is built from TRBV7-8 and TRBJ2-7; D tentatively reads TRBD1 or TRBD2 (6 bases each). Trimming shortened V by 1 base and J by 0 bases, and 16 bases separated the two germline ends. Germline CDR1 SGHVS, CDR2 FQNEAQ. The CDR3 covers 17 residues. CDR3 nucleotide sequence: TGTGCCAGCAGCTTAGTTTCCGGGGGCGTCAGCTCCTACGAGCAGTACTTC. It encodes CASSLVSGGVSSYEQYF.

The sample holds a few counts of this clonotype. This chain connects TRBV5-1 to TRBJ2-2; D not certain. The V gene lost 5 bases and the J gene lost 1 base, with 9 bases spanning the gap. CDR1 and CDR2 (germline): SGHRS, YFSETQ. The CDR3 spans 14 residues. The CDR3 loop reads CASSVGQNTGELFF. CDR3 nucleotide sequence: TGCGCCAGCAGTGTTGGGCAGAACACCGGGGAGCTGTTTTTT.

This clonotype has only a few counts. The chain has TRBV9 and TRBJ1-3; D gene unclear. Germline assignment: CDR1 SGDLS and CDR2 YYNGEE. V lost 0 bases and J 2 bases, leaving 15 bases between the germline ends. CDR3 length equals 17 residues. The CDR3 loop reads CASSVEELRNAGNTIYF. CDR3 DNA sequence: TGTGCCAGCAGCGTAGAGGAATTACGGAATGCTGGAAACACCATATATTTT.

This clonotype appeared a few times. The rearrangement links TRBV25-1 to TRBJ2-7; D is uncertain. Germline V gene lookup returns CDR1 MGHDK and CDR2 SYGVNS. The CDR3 is made up of 11 amino acids. The V and J ends lost 11 bases and 8 bases respectively, with 16 bases between them. CDR3 bases: TGTGCCGTGGGGATCACGGGTCAGCAGTACTTC. It is translated as CAVGITGQQYF.

This clonotype occurred a few times. The chain links TRBV9 to TRBJ2-7; 7 nucleotides agree with TRBD1. Germline assignment: CDR1 SGDLS and CDR2 YYNGEE. J gave up 2 bases and V 0 bases, and 8 bases lay outside the gene matches. This CDR3 contains 16 residues. The CDR3 nucleotides read TGTGCCAGCAGCGTAGCCCCCTCACAGGGGACCTACGAGCAGTACTTC. It encodes CASSVAPSQGTYEQYF.

V gene TRBV6-5 combines with J gene TRBJ2-7, with D tentatively TRBD1 (6 bases). The CDR3 spans 11 residues. The germline gives CDR1 MNHEY, CDR2 SVGAGI. V was cut by 5 bases and J by 8 bases, with 10 bases left in between. The CDR3 region is CASSQGQQQYF. CDR3 in DNA: TGTGCCAGCAGTCAAGGACAGCAGCAGTACTTC.

The J gene is TRBJ2-7, the V gene TRBV5-4, with D possibly TRBD2 on 6 matching bases. This CDR3 region has 15 residues. Trimming cost V 2 bases and J 3 bases, with 15 bases left between them. In germline, CDR1 is SGHNT, CDR2 YYREEE (reference sequence). This chain's CDR3 is CASSFATGSSYEQYF. The CDR3 DNA reads TGTGCCAGCAGCTTCGCTACCGGGAGTAGCTACGAGCAGTACTTC.

This clonotype was counted many times. This chain links TRBV5-1 with TRBJ2-2, with D unclear. The CDR3 runs to 16 residues. Trimming shortened V by 2 bases and J by 0 bases, and 11 bases separated the two germline ends. Germline-derived CDR1 and CDR2 are SGHRS and YFSETQ. The chain's CDR3 is CASSFGSGPNTGELFF. CDR3 sequence (DNA): TGCGCCAGCAGCTTTGGGTCGGGTCCGAACACCGGGGAGCTGTTTTTT.

Many counts were recorded for this clonotype. This chain connects TRBV5-1 to TRBJ2-3; a possible D gene is TRBD2 (6 bases). CDR3 length: 15 residues. The germline V and J ends were trimmed by 4 bases and 5 bases, with 17 bases remaining between them. From germline, CDR1 is SGHRS and CDR2 YFSETQ. This CDR3 is CASSVDGGARDTQYF. For the CDR3, the DNA is TGCGCCAGCAGCGTGGACGGGGGAGCGAGAGATACGCAGTATTTT.

The rearrangement links TRBV6-1 to TRBJ1-3, with no clear D. Germline CDR1 reads MNHNS; CDR2 reads SASEGT. The CDR3 contains 14 residues. The V and J ends lost 8 bases and 0 bases respectively, with 11 bases between them. The CDR3 bases are TGTGCCAGCCTAGGAGGCAGCTCTGGAAACACCATATATTTT. Translating gives CASLGGSSGNTIYF.

The V and J genes are TRBV20-1 and TRBJ2-7, with D possibly being TRBD2 (5 bases). The V gene lost 0 bases and the J gene lost 3 bases, with 12 bases spanning the gap. The germline CDR1 and CDR2 sequences are DFQATT and SNEGSKA (reference sequence). CDR3 length: 14 amino acids. In DNA form, the CDR3 reads TGCAGTGCTAGAGATGCGTCGGGGAACTACGAGCAGTACTTC. Translation: CSARDASGNYEQYF.